Listed below are T cell receptor beta chains from one sample, sequenced in a study of blood T cell repertoires in COVID-19. This table comes from immunoSEQ multiplex PCR, and its TCRdb copy is limited to in-frame clones, with some not included. The data hold roughly 100,000 clones, with roughly 80% observed a single time. Sequencing input: peripheral blood. The receptors come from a human donor in a cohort sampled during active COVID-19. Both conserved end residues are part of each CDR3. D genes are given only for firm matches. Clone size is shown for a subset of rows, as once, few, many or a class of expanded clone.

D | J | size | V | DNA | CDR3
TRBD1 | TRBJ2-5 | NA | TRBV5-1 | TGCGCCAGCAGCTTACTGGACAGGGTTGAGACCCAGTACTTC | CASSLLDRVETQYF
TRBD2 | TRBJ2-3 | NA | TRBV7-3 | TGTGCCAGCAGCTTAAGATATAACGACAGACTAGCGGGGGAGCCGGTGACAGATACGCAGTATTTT | CASSLRYNDRLAGEPVTDTQYF
NA | TRBJ1-2 | NA | TRBV19 | TGTGCCAGTAGTTCCAGGGTTCAGGGGTTCGGCTACACCTTC | CASSSRVQGFGYTF
NA | TRBJ1-2 | few | TRBV4-1 | TGCGCCAGCAGCCAAGTCGGGAGCCTGGTCTATGGCTACACCTTC | CASSQVGSLVYGYTF
TRBD1 | TRBJ1-1 | few | TRBV7-9 | TGTGCCAGCAGCAAAGGACAGGGAGAGACTGAAGCTTTCTTT | CASSKGQGETEAFF
TRBD1 | TRBJ1-5 | NA | TRBV2 | TGTGCCAGCAGCTACAGGGGATCCCCTAGCAATCAGCCCCAGCATTTT | CASSYRGSPSNQPQHF
TRBD2 | TRBJ2-5 | NA | TRBV7-9 | TGTGCCAGCAGCTTAGGCGGAAGCGGGGTCCCAGACACCCAGTACTTC | CASSLGGSGVPDTQYF
TRBD2 | TRBJ2-7 | NA | TRBV4-1 | TGCGCCAGCAGCCAAGTGAGGGGACTAGCGGGGCGCCACGAGCAGTACTTC | CASSQVRGLAGRHEQYF
NA | TRBJ2-4 | NA | TRBV30 | TGTGCCTGGAGTCCGGACTTAATAGCCAAAAACATTCAGTACTTC | CAWSPDLIAKNIQYF
TRBD1 | TRBJ2-2 | NA | TRBV7-3 | TGTGCCAGCAGTCGGGACAGGGGCTTTGGGGAGCTGTTTTTT | CASSRDRGFGELFF
TRBD1 | TRBJ2-7 | NA | TRBV5-1 | TGCGCCAGCAGCCTGCCCCCCCCCGGCAGGGGGTCCTACGAGCAGTACTTC | CASSLPPPGRGSYEQYF
NA | TRBJ1-2 | NA | TRBV6-5 | TGTGCCAGCAGACAGCGACAGGACCTGTATGGCTACACCTTC | CASRQRQDLYGYTF
TRBD1 | TRBJ1-5 | NA | TRBV19 | TGTGCCAGCCGGGGGTCTGGGACAGGGCTTAATCAGCCCCAGCATTTT | CASRGSGTGLNQPQHF
TRBD2 | TRBJ2-7 | NA | TRBV6-5 | TGTGCCAGTAGTATGGGCCGGGGGGCCTACGAGCAGTACTTC | CASSMGRGAYEQYF
NA | TRBJ1-1 | NA | TRBV29-1 | TGCAGCGTGGGGGGGACCTCGAACACTGAAGCTTTCTTT | CSVGGTSNTEAFF
NA | TRBJ1-1 | few | TRBV9 | TGTGCCAGCAGCGTAGGAGACCGGGGGATGGTTGAAGCTTTCTTT | CASSVGDRGMVEAFF
TRBD1 | TRBJ1-2 | NA | TRBV5-6 | TGTGCCAGCAGCATTGGGGGGACAGGGCTATTTTCTGGCTACACCTTC | CASSIGGTGLFSGYTF
NA | TRBJ1-1 | NA | TRBV29-1 | TGCAGCGTTGTAACCGGGAGGGGAGAAGCTTTCTTT | CSVVTGRGEAFF
NA | TRBJ2-7 | few | TRBV7-9 | TGTGCCACCGCCGGGGGGAAACAGGGGGCCTACGAGCAGTACTTC | CATAGGKQGAYEQYF
TRBD2 | TRBJ2-7 | NA | TRBV10-3 | TGTGCCATCAGTGAGCGGGGGGGCTACTACGAGCAGTACTTC | CAISERGGYYEQYF
TRBD2 | TRBJ2-1 | NA | TRBV5-5 | TGTGCCAGCAGCAAGAATACGGGGGGTCTCTCCTACAATGAGCAGTTCTTC | CASSKNTGGLSYNEQFF
NA | TRBJ1-1 | NA | TRBV5-1 | TGCGCCAGCAGCGTCCAGTTTACAGGGATGAACACTGAAGCTTTCTTT | CASSVQFTGMNTEAFF
TRBD2 | TRBJ2-1 | NA | TRBV18 | TGTGCCAGCTCACCACCGAACGGGGGGGGCGGTGAGCAGTTCTTC | CASSPPNGGGGEQFF
TRBD1 | TRBJ1-4 | NA | TRBV5-1 | TGCGCCAGCAGCGGACAGGGGGCGAGGGAATCGGAAAAACTGTTTTTT | CASSGQGARESEKLFF
NA | TRBJ2-7 | NA | TRBV27 | TGTGCCAGCAGTTACAGCCAACTTCCTTACGAGCAGTACTTC | CASSYSQLPYEQYF
TRBD1 | TRBJ2-1 | NA | TRBV7-9 | TGTGCCAGCAGCCCGACGGGACAGTCCCTAAATGAGCAGTTCTTC | CASSPTGQSLNEQFF
TRBD2 | TRBJ2-1 | once | TRBV11-2 | TGTGCCAGCAGCTTAGTGACTAGCGGGGCCGGTGAGCAGTTCTTC | CASSLVTSGAGEQFF
NA | TRBJ1-5 | NA | TRBV30 | TGTGCCTGGAGTCGACTCCCCGGTCAGCCCCAGCATTTT | CAWSRLPGQPQHF
NA | TRBJ2-3 | NA | TRBV27 | TGTGCCAGCAGCTCTTCACTAGCCCCCCTTTTGAGGTATTTT | CASSSSLAPLLRYF
NA | TRBJ1-1 | NA | TRBV28 | TGTGCCAGCAGCACGGGGTCTGGTCGGGGTTTCTTT | CASSTGSGRGFF
TRBD1 | TRBJ1-2 | NA | TRBV28 | TGTGCCAGCGTTACAGGGGTGGGAAACTATGGCTACACCTTC | CASVTGVGNYGYTF
NA | TRBJ1-1 | NA | TRBV11-3 | TGTGCCAGCAGCCCCCGGGGGGCCGAGAACACTGAAGCTTTCTTT | CASSPRGAENTEAFF
TRBD1 | TRBJ1-2 | NA | TRBV7-2 | TGTGCCAGCAGTTCCGGGACAGGGGGGGTCTATGGCTACACCTTC | CASSSGTGGVYGYTF
NA | TRBJ2-1 | NA | TRBV5-1 | TGCGCCAGCAGCGACCCGACAGGCAACTACAATGAGCAGTTCTTC | CASSDPTGNYNEQFF
NA | TRBJ1-1 | NA | TRBV3-1/TRBV3-2 | TGTGCCAGCAGCCTAGTGGCGGCGAACACTGAAGCTTTCTTT | CASSLVAANTEAFF
TRBD1 | TRBJ1-1 | once | TRBV7-3 | TGTGCCAGCAGCTTAAGACAGGGGGACACTGAAGCTTTCTTT | CASSLRQGDTEAFF
TRBD1 | TRBJ1-1 | NA | TRBV6-5 | TGTGCCAGCAGTTACCAAGGGGGCGCGGTCACTGAAGCTTTCTTT | CASSYQGGAVTEAFF
NA | TRBJ1-2 | NA | TRBV14 | TGTGCCAGCAGCACCCCCCAGGGCGCTGGCTACACCTTC | CASSTPQGAGYTF
TRBD1 | TRBJ1-5 | NA | TRBV11-2 | TGTGCCAGCAGCTTAGGGGACAGGGACAATCAGCCCCAGCATTTT | CASSLGDRDNQPQHF
TRBD1 | TRBJ2-7 | NA | TRBV7-9 | TGTGCCAGCAGCCAAGGGACAGGCCGCTCCTACGAGCAGTACTTC | CASSQGTGRSYEQYF
NA | TRBJ1-1 | NA | TRBV5-8 | TGTGCCAGCAGCTTGGTCCGGAACACTGAAGCTTTCTTT | CASSLVRNTEAFF
TRBD2 | TRBJ2-3 | once | TRBV19 | TGTGCCAGTAGTACAGGACTAGCGGCCAACACAGATACGCAGTATTTT | CASSTGLAANTDTQYF
NA | TRBJ1-1 | NA | TRBV18 | TGTGCCAGCTCACCAGTACAGGGGAACACTGAAGCTTTCTTT | CASSPVQGNTEAFF
NA | TRBJ1-5 | NA | TRBV27 | TGTGCCAGCAGTTTATTTTTCCATAGCAATCAGCCCCAGCATTTT | CASSLFFHSNQPQHF
NA | TRBJ2-1 | NA | TRBV10-1 | TGCGCCAGCAGTGAGTCACTGGTGGGCGAGCAGTTCTTC | CASSESLVGEQFF
TRBD1 | TRBJ2-3 | NA | TRBV10-3 | TGTGCCATCAGTGAGTCAGCCGGGACAGGCACAGATACGCAGTATTTT | CAISESAGTGTDTQYF
NA | TRBJ1-3 | NA | TRBV29-1 | TGCAGCGTTGAAGGGTCTGGGGCATCCCTATATTTT | CSVEGSGASLYF
TRBD1 | TRBJ1-3 | NA | TRBV6-5 | TGTGCCAGCAGGGGACAGGGAACTGGAAACACCATATATTTT | CASRGQGTGNTIYF
TRBD1 | TRBJ2-1 | many | TRBV7-9 | TGTGCCAGCAGCGCTCTCGACAGGGGGAGATATGAGCAGTTCTTC | CASSALDRGRYEQFF
NA | TRBJ1-5 | NA | TRBV6-1 | TGTGCCAGCAGTGAATTCGAGGCGATAGGACAGCCCCAGCATTTT | CASSEFEAIGQPQHF
TRBD1 | TRBJ1-2 | NA | TRBV7-9 | TGTGCCAGCAGCTCAAACAGGGGGGACTATGGCTACACCTTC | CASSSNRGDYGYTF
NA | TRBJ1-5 | NA | TRBV30 | TGTGCCTGGAGGGCAGGGTCCAGCAATCAGCCCCAGCATTTT | CAWRAGSSNQPQHF
NA | TRBJ1-2 | NA | TRBV12-5 | TGTGCTAGTGGGACACCTGTGGGGCAGCGAGGAGAGGGCTACACCTTC | CASGTPVGQRGEGYTF
NA | TRBJ1-1 | NA | TRBV7-2 | TGTGCCAGCAGCTTAGGGGCGACTGAAGCTTTCTTT | CASSLGATEAFF